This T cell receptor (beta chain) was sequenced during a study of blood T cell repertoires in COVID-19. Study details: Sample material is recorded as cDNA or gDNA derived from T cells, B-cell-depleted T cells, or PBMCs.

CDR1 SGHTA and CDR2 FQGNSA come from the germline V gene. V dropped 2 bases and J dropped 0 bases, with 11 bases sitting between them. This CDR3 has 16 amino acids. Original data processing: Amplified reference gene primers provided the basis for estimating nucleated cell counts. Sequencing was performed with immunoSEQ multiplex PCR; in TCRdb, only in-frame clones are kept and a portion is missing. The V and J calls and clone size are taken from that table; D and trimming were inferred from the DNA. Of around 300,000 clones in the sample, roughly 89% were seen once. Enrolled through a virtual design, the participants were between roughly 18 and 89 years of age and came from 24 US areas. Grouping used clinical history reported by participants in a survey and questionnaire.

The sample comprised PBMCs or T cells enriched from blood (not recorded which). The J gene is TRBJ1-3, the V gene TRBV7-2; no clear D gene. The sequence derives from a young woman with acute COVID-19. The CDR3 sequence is CASSLSPSLSGNTIYF. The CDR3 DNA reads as TGTGCCAGCAGCTTATCGCCGAGTCTCTCTGGAAACACCATATATTTT.